The 30 T cell receptor beta chains reported below all come from one sample, sequenced in a study of shared clonotypes between healthy human individuals (dated by TCRdb to about 2020). The receptor library was made with the immunoSEQ multiplex PCR assay. TCRdb holds this immuneACCESS table with in-frame rearrangements only. Some clones are missing; in checked studies, unresolved V genes explain under half, and the rest has no known cause. This sample comprises roughly 2.5 million clones, just over 90% of them detected only once. The ten largest clones add up to roughly 0.15% of the sample. What was sequenced was naive CD4+ T cells sorted from blood. In light of the paper, this sample's cell subset or site label describes: CD45RA+ positively selected. The receptors were sampled from a man aged 18 to 29 in good health.

The sample holds one count of this clone. The rearrangement links TRBV5-4 to TRBJ2-3; weak D call: TRBD1 (6 bases). This CDR3 has 16 amino acids. The V end lost 1 base, the J end lost 3 bases, and 15 bases lay between the germline ends. Germline V CDR1 and CDR2: SGHNT, YYREEE (reference sequence). This CDR3 reads CASSLQDRALTDTQYF. The CDR3 nucleotides are TGTGCCAGCAGCTTGCAGGACAGAGCACTAACAGATACGCAGTATTTT.

This CDR3 reads CASSNDAGTVGNKGQFF. CDR3 bases: TGTGCCAGCAGCAATGACGCGGGAACAGTTGGGAACAAGGGGCAGTTCTTC. This chain joins TRBV5-4 and TRBJ2-1; D is possibly TRBD2 (6 bases). This CDR3 comprises 17 residues. The germline CDR1 and CDR2 sequences are SGHNT and YYREEE (reference sequence). The V gene lost 4 bases and the J gene lost 12 bases, with 29 bases spanning the gap.

The chain is built from TRBV30 and TRBJ2-7; 7 nucleotides line up with TRBD2. The germline gives CDR1 GTSNPN, CDR2 SVGIG (reference sequence). The J segment lost 2 bases and the V segment lost 2 bases, leaving 6 bases of the junction unmatched. The CDR3 totals 14 residues. Here the CDR3 reads CAWSRGLQPYEQYF. The DNA of the CDR3 is TGTGCCTGGAGTAGGGGACTACAACCCTACGAGCAGTACTTC. The complete variable domain, with remaining parts taken from reference TRBV30 and TRBJ2-7, reads SQTIHQWPATLVQPVGSPLSLECTVEGTSNPNLYWYRQAAGRGLQLLFYSVGIGQISSEVPQNLSASRPQDRQFILSSKKLLLSDSGFYLCAWSRGLQPYEQYFGPGTRLTVT.

The CDR3 coding sequence is TGTGCCAGCAGTTACAGGGGAGGGTTCAACACCGGGGAGCTGTTTTTT. Protein: CASSYRGGFNTGELFF. This chain joins TRBV6-5 and TRBJ2-2; 7 bases are a match to TRBD2. CDR1 MNHEY and CDR2 SVGAGI come from the germline V gene. The CDR3 covers 16 residues. Trimming removed 2 bases from V and 2 bases from J; junction bases left unmatched: 5.

The chain has TRBV18 and TRBJ2-3, with 9 bases matching TRBD2. This CDR3 has 15 amino acids. Unmatched junction bases numbered 3, after V lost 2 bases and J lost 3 bases. Germline CDR1 and CDR2: KGHSH and LQKENI. The CDR3 DNA is TGTGCCAGCTCACCAAGGAGCGGGAGGACAGATACGCAGTATTTT. This gives the protein CASSPRSGRTDTQYF.

This chain joins TRBV6-5 and TRBJ2-7; either TRBD1 or TRBD2 may fit D (5 bases each). This CDR3 has 15 residues. Germline assignment: CDR1 MNHEY and CDR2 SVGAGI. The ends were cut back, 4 bases at V and 2 bases at J, with 15 bases in the middle. The CDR3 region is CASSWNYRDAYEQYF. The CDR3, as DNA: TGTGCCAGCAGTTGGAACTACCGGGACGCCTACGAGCAGTACTTC.

The rearrangement uses TRBV21-1 and TRBJ2-2; TRBD1, as called in the table, went unchecked against the DNA. TRBV21-1 is a known pseudogene. The CDR3 is 15 residues long. In DNA form, the CDR3 reads TGTGCCAGCAGTCCGGGACAGGGGCGAACCGGGGAGCTGTTTTTT. Protein product: CASSPGQGRTGELFF.

This clone was recorded once. The chain joins TRBV14 to TRBJ1-1, with a possible D match to TRBD1 (5 bases). CDR3 length: 14 residues. The germline gives CDR1 SGHDN, CDR2 FVKESK. The V end was cut by 0 bases, the J end by 6 bases, with 11 bases between. CDR3 nucleotide sequence: TGTGCCAGCAGCCAAGATTCTGTCAGGGCTGAAGCTTTCTTT. This encodes CASSQDSVRAEAFF.

The gene calls are TRBV18 and TRBJ1-2; D perhaps matches TRBD1 (5 bases). Germline loops: CDR1 KGHSH, CDR2 LQKENI. The germline V and J ends were trimmed by 0 bases and 3 bases, with 11 bases remaining between them. The CDR3 sequence is 15 residues long. The chain's CDR3 is CASSPPAGNDYGYTF. For the CDR3, the DNA is TGTGCCAGCTCACCACCAGCAGGGAATGACTATGGCTACACCTTC.

The chain carries TRBV7-2 and TRBJ2-7, with no clear D. Germline V gene data show CDR1 as SGHTA and CDR2 as FQGNSA. The CDR3 is 15 residues long. V lost 6 bases and J lost 2, with 17 bases in between. The CDR3 coding sequence is TGTGCCAGCAGTTCCGCGCGCCTGGCCCCCTACGAGCAGTACTTC. As protein: CASSSARLAPYEQYF.

V gene TRBV7-9 combines with J gene TRBJ1-5; D gene uncertain. Germline assignment: CDR1 SEHNR and CDR2 FQNEAQ (reference sequence). Trimming removed 1 base from V and 3 bases from J, with 10 bases in between. The CDR3 totals 15 residues. The CDR3 region has the DNA TGTGCCAGCAGCTTAGGGGAGAGGGTCAATCAGCCCCAGCATTTT. Encoded protein: CASSLGERVNQPQHF.

This rearrangement joins TRBV6-5 to TRBJ1-6; the D is unclear. The germline V gene encodes CDR1 MNHEY and CDR2 SVGAGI. The germline V and J ends were trimmed by 0 bases and 10 bases, with 4 bases remaining between them. This CDR3 has 12 amino acids. The CDR3 region is CASSYSLSPLHF. CDR3 DNA: TGTGCCAGCAGTTACTCGCTCTCACCCCTCCACTTT.

In nucleotides, the CDR3 is TGTGCCAGCAGTTCGGGACTAGCGGGAGGTCTAGGAGAGACCCAGTACTTC. As protein: CASSSGLAGGLGETQYF. J is TRBJ2-5 and V is TRBV27, with 15 bases fitting TRBD2. Germline CDR1 reads MNHEY; CDR2 reads SMNVEV (reference sequence). The CDR3 extends over 17 amino acids. The V gene end was trimmed by 4 bases and the J gene end by 4 bases; junction bases not matched to a gene: 7.

The rearrangement joins TRBV5-4 to TRBJ2-7; D may correspond to TRBD1 or TRBD2 (5 bases each). The CDR3 is 18 amino acids. Trimming left V 1 base short and J 0 bases short, with 20 bases between. Germline CDR1 is SGHNT and CDR2 is YYREEE (reference sequence). The CDR3 DNA reads TGTGCCAGCAGCTTGTCCTACTCTTGGGGGAATCACTCCTACGAGCAGTACTTC. Protein product: CASSLSYSWGNHSYEQYF. Supplemented by reference TRBV5-4 and TRBJ2-7, the full variable domain reads ETGVTQSPTHLIKTRGQQVTLRCSSQSGHNTVSWYQQALGQGPQFIFQYYREEENGRGNFPPRFSGLQFPNYSSELNVNALELDDSALYLCASSLSYSWGNHSYEQYFGPGTRLTVT.

The chain employs TRBV4-3 and TRBJ2-6; 8 nucleotides align to TRBD1. Trimming took 1 base from V and 2 from J; bases not matched to a gene: 7. The germline V gene has CDR1 LGHNA and CDR2 YSLEER. This CDR3 region has 18 residues. CDR3 sequence (DNA): TGCGCCAGCAGCCAAGCGGGACAGGTTTTTACTGGGGCCAACGTCCTGACTTTC. It is translated as CASSQAGQVFTGANVLTF.

Regarding this clone: Distinct nucleotide sequences in the sample also encode this CDR3. CDR3 coding DNA: TGCGCCAGCAGCTTAGACAACTATGGCTACACCTTC. This translates into CASSLDNYGYTF. The V call is TRBV5-1, the J call TRBJ1-2; D gene unclear. The CDR3 has 12 amino acids. Germline V gene data show CDR1 as SGHRS and CDR2 as YFSETQ. Trimming left V 2 bases short and J 2 bases short, with 4 bases between.

The chain combines TRBV7-9 with TRBJ2-4; D perhaps matches TRBD1 (5 bases). The CDR3 covers 11 residues. The V and J ends lost 2 bases and 10 bases respectively, with 6 bases between them. CDR1 SEHNR and CDR2 FQNEAQ come from the germline V gene (reference sequence). Here the CDR3 DNA reads TGTGCCAGCAGCTTACAGGGAATTCAGTACTTC. Its protein is CASSLQGIQYF.

CDR3 DNA: TGCGCCAGCAGCTGGGCACAGGGGGCGGTGACCGGGGAGCTGTTTTTT. Its translation is CASSWAQGAVTGELFF. This chain connects TRBV5-1 to TRBJ2-2; TRBD1 matches at 9 bases. The V segment lost 3 bases and the J segment 5 bases; nucleotides outside the gene matches: 8. CDR1 is SGHRS, CDR2 YFSETQ, per germline. The length of the CDR3 is 16 residues.

This chain links TRBV19 with TRBJ2-6, with TRBD1 identical over 12 bases. CDR3 length: 17 amino acids. After removal of 4 bases from V and 2 bases from J, the junction contained 3 bases not matched to a gene. Germline CDR1 and CDR2: LNHDA and SQIVND (reference sequence). The CDR3 here is CASSRGTGGAGANVLTF. CDR3 bases: TGTGCCAGTAGTAGGGGGACAGGGGGCGCTGGGGCCAACGTCCTGACTTTC.

The CDR3 reads CASSHPTGDPTDTQYF. Written as DNA, the CDR3 is TGCGCCAGCAGCCATCCTACAGGGGATCCCACAGATACGCAGTATTTT. This chain links TRBV4-1 with TRBJ2-3, with 7 bases identical to TRBD1. Germline V lookup: CDR1 MGHRA, CDR2 YSYEKL. The length of the CDR3 is 16 residues. Losses at the gene ends were 3 bases for V and 2 bases for J; bases not matched to a gene: 8.

The chain is built from TRBV5-1 and TRBJ2-7; D is unresolved. The CDR3 totals 14 residues. Trimming took off 4 bases at V and 5 bases at J, with 16 bases between the two ends. Germline CDR1 reads SGHRS; CDR2 reads YFSETQ. The CDR3 DNA sequence: TGCGCCAGCAGCCCTGGCCGGGCCCCCCACGAGCAGTACTTC. This translates into CASSPGRAPHEQYF.

The chain joins TRBV5-4 to TRBJ2-2; 14 nucleotides align to TRBD2. This CDR3 has 17 amino acids. The V segment lost 3 bases and the J segment 4 bases; nucleotides outside the gene matches: 5. Germline-derived CDR1 and CDR2 are SGHNT and YYREEE (reference sequence). For the CDR3, the DNA is TGTGCCAGCAGCTGGGGACTAGCGGGAGCGGGCACCGGGGAGCTGTTTTTT. Translating it yields CASSWGLAGAGTGELFF. Full variable domain (outside the CDR3, taken from reference TRBV5-4 and TRBJ2-2): ETGVTQSPTHLIKTRGQQVTLRCSSQSGHNTVSWYQQALGQGPQFIFQYYREEENGRGNFPPRFSGLQFPNYSSELNVNALELDDSALYLCASSWGLAGAGTGELFFGEGSRLTVL.

As for this clone: Other DNA sequences in this sample translate to the same CDR3. The chain links TRBV5-1 to TRBJ1-2; D perhaps matches TRBD1 (6 bases). CDR3 size: 15 residues. The ends were cut back, 0 bases at V and 4 bases at J, with 13 bases in the middle. CDR1 is SGHRS, CDR2 YFSETQ, per germline. CDR3 DNA sequence: TGCGCCAGCAGCTTGGCTACAGGGATTGGCTATGGCTACACCTTC. It yields the protein CASSLATGIGYGYTF.

This rearrangement joins TRBV11-2 to TRBJ2-7; D not resolved. Trimming left V 1 base short and J 6 bases short, with 10 bases between. Per the germline V gene, CDR1 is SGHAT and CDR2 is FQNNGV. CDR3 length: 13 amino acids. CDR3 amino acids: CASSLGVPFEQYF. CDR3 nucleotide sequence: TGTGCCAGCAGCTTAGGGGTACCCTTCGAGCAGTACTTC.

The J gene is TRBJ1-5, the V gene TRBV28; D ambiguous. Trimming left V 5 bases short and J 1 base short, with 12 bases between. Germline V gene lookup returns CDR1 MDHEN and CDR2 SYDVKM. CDR3 length: 15 residues. This CDR3 is CASSPADLSNQPQHF. For the CDR3, the DNA is TGTGCCAGCAGTCCTGCGGACTTAAGCAATCAGCCCCAGCATTTT.

CDR3 DNA sequence: TGTGCCAGCAGCTTAACCCACGCCGGGGAAGCTTTCTTT. Its protein product is CASSLTHAGEAFF. The chain combines TRBV11-2 with TRBJ1-1; D gene ambiguous. V was trimmed by 2 bases and J by 8 bases, leaving 12 bases between them. The CDR3 is made up of 13 amino acids. Germline CDR1 reads SGHAT; CDR2 reads FQNNGV.

V is TRBV5-5 and J is TRBJ1-1; D is unresolved. CDR1 is SGHKS and CDR2 is YYEKEE in the germline V gene (reference sequence). The CDR3 covers 13 residues. V was pared by 4 bases and J by 3 bases, with 10 bases between. DNA for the CDR3: TGTGCCAGCAGCCGTACTCCCGACACTGAAGCTTTCTTT. Protein: CASSRTPDTEAFF.

V gene TRBV4-1 combines with J gene TRBJ1-5, with D possibly being TRBD1 (5 bases). The V and J ends lost 0 bases and 3 bases respectively, with 9 bases between them. Germline CDR1 MGHRA, CDR2 YSYEKL. CDR3 size: 15 residues. The chain's CDR3 is CASSQDVGTNQPQHF. The CDR3 DNA reads as TGCGCCAGCAGCCAAGATGTGGGGACCAATCAGCCCCAGCATTTT.

The chain carries TRBV6-6 and TRBJ1-1; D is uncertain. Germline V lookup: CDR1 MNHNY, CDR2 SVGAGI (reference sequence). V lost 0 bases to trimming and J lost 11 bases, with 10 bases between them. CDR3 length equals 12 residues. The CDR3 is CASSYSVFGAFF. The CDR3 DNA follows: TGTGCCAGCAGTTACTCGGTCTTTGGGGCTTTCTTT.

The chain carries TRBV7-9 and TRBJ1-1; 9 bases fit TRBD1. After removal of 5 bases from V and 4 bases from J, the junction contained 11 bases not matched to a gene. There are 16 residues in the CDR3. The germline CDR1 and CDR2 sequences are SEHNR and FQNEAQ (reference sequence). The CDR3 region is CASSPATDRGSTEAFF. The CDR3 DNA is TGTGCCAGCAGCCCCGCGACGGACAGGGGAAGCACTGAAGCTTTCTTT.